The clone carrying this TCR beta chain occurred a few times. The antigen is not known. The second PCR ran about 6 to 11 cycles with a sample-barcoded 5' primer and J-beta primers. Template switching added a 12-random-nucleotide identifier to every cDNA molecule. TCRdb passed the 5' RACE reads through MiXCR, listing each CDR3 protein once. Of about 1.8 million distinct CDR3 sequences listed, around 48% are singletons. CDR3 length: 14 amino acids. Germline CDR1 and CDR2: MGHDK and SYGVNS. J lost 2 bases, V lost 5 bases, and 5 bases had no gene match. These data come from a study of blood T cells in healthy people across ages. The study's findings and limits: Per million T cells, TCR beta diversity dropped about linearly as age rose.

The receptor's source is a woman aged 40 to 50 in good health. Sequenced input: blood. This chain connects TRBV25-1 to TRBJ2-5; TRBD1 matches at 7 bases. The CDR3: CASSYDRAQETQYF. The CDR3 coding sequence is TGTGCCAGCAGTTACGACAGGGCGCAAGAGACCCAGTACTTC.